This entry lists 24 T cell receptor beta chains sequenced from one sample in a study of blood T cell repertoires in COVID-19. Some clones are missing from TCRdb's copy, which holds only in-frame ones; the method was immunoSEQ multiplex PCR. The data hold 72,000 or so clones, with roughly 86% observed a single time. Sequencing was performed on peripheral blood. The origin of the receptors is a woman between 55 and 75 years old with acute or convalescent COVID-19.

The rearrangement joins TRBV12-5 to TRBJ1-1; D unresolved. Trimming pared 11 bases from V and 4 bases from J, leaving 14 bases between. Germline V gives CDR1 LGHNT, CDR2 FRNRAP. The CDR3 is 12 residues long. The CDR3 sequence is CAGELFGTEAFF. CDR3 DNA sequence: TGTGCTGGGGAGTTGTTCGGCACTGAAGCTTTCTTT.

J is TRBJ2-1 and V is TRBV5-1, with D tentatively TRBD2 (6 bases). The CDR3 loop spans 15 amino acids. V gave up 4 bases and J gave up 3 bases, with 14 bases separating them. Germline CDR1 reads SGHRS; CDR2 reads YFSETQ. Here the CDR3 reads CASSVSGGDYNEQFF. The CDR3 bases are TGCGCCAGCAGCGTTAGCGGCGGTGACTACAATGAGCAGTTCTTC.

The rearrangement links TRBV6-5 to TRBJ1-1; D uncertain. The V end lost 0 bases, the J end lost 5 bases, and 10 bases lay between the germline ends. The CDR3 has 14 residues. Germline CDR1 reads MNHEY; CDR2 reads SVGAGI. The CDR3 bases are TGTGCCAGCAGTTACTCGAATAGGAGAACTGAAGCTTTCTTT. Amino acid sequence: CASSYSNRRTEAFF.

The chain combines TRBV11-3 with TRBJ2-7; 9 bases are shared with TRBD1. Germline V gene data show CDR1 as SGHNT and CDR2 as YENEEA. Trimming removed 4 bases from V and 3 bases from J; junction bases left unmatched: 1. The CDR3 runs 13 residues. The CDR3 region is CASSSTGGYEQYF. Written as DNA, the CDR3 is TGTGCCAGCAGCTCGACAGGGGGCTACGAGCAGTACTTC.

The chain carries TRBV19 and TRBJ1-1, with D perhaps matching TRBD1 (6 bases). This CDR3 has 13 amino acids. The germline CDR1 and CDR2 sequences are LNHDA and SQIVND (reference sequence). Trimming pared 4 bases from V and 6 bases from J, leaving 12 bases between. CDR3 region: CASSRSTGSEAFF. The CDR3 DNA is TGTGCCAGTAGTAGGTCCACAGGGTCTGAAGCTTTCTTT.

This chain connects TRBV29-1 to TRBJ2-7; 8 bases are shared with TRBD2. Per germline, CDR1 SQVTM and CDR2 ANQGSEA. The CDR3 totals 15 residues. Trimming removed 5 bases from V and 5 bases from J; junction bases left unmatched: 14. CDR3 residues: CSVHFDGTRVDEQYF. CDR3 sequence (DNA): TGCAGCGTTCATTTCGATGGGACTAGGGTCGACGAGCAGTACTTC.

V is TRBV11-1 and J is TRBJ1-2; 9 bases match TRBD1. The CDR3 runs to 13 residues. Germline CDR1 and CDR2: SGHAT and FQDESV (reference sequence). J gave up 5 bases and V 5 bases, and 3 bases lay outside the gene matches. CDR3 sequence reads: CASSVGTGYGYTF. CDR3 DNA sequence: TGTGCCAGCAGCGTCGGGACAGGGTATGGCTACACCTTC.

V and J are TRBV25-1 and TRBJ1-6; 7 bases match TRBD1. The germline gives CDR1 MGHDK, CDR2 SYGVNS. The V segment lost 2 bases and the J segment 6 bases; nucleotides outside the gene matches: 4. CDR3 length equals 15 residues. CDR3: CASSETTGSNSPLHF. The DNA of the CDR3 is TGTGCCAGCAGTGAAACGACAGGGTCTAATTCACCCCTCCACTTT.

J is TRBJ2-3 and V is TRBV7-2, with 7 bases fitting TRBD2. The CDR3 runs to 16 residues. V was pared by 9 bases and J by 0 bases, with 12 bases of the junction left unmatched. Germline CDR1 and CDR2: SGHTA and FQGNSA. The CDR3 region is CASKREGGTSTDTQYF. The CDR3 DNA is TGTGCCAGTAAGAGGGAGGGAGGAACTAGCACAGATACGCAGTATTTT.

This sequence joins TRBV5-1 and TRBJ2-7, with 12 nucleotides matching TRBD1. Germline V CDR1 and CDR2: SGHRS, YFSETQ. Trimming at V came to 0 bases and at J to 4 bases, leaving 5 bases not matched to a gene. The CDR3 loop spans 16 amino acids. DNA of the CDR3: TGCGCCAGCAGCTTGGCCGGGACAGGGGGCGCGTACGAGCAGTACTTC. Protein product: CASSLAGTGGAYEQYF.

The V gene is TRBV5-1, the J gene TRBJ1-1, with 7 nucleotides matching TRBD1. Germline V gene lookup returns CDR1 SGHRS and CDR2 YFSETQ. The V and J ends lost 3 bases and 11 bases, in that order; junction bases with no gene match: 4. CDR3 size: 11 residues. The CDR3 loop reads CASSSGQSAFF. The CDR3 DNA reads TGCGCCAGCAGCTCGGGACAGTCTGCTTTCTTT.

This clone was seen only once. The chain links TRBV7-2 to TRBJ2-3; TRBD1 might be the D (5 bases). The CDR3 sequence is 15 residues long. V was trimmed by 1 base and J by 4 bases, leaving 12 bases between them. Per the germline V gene, CDR1 is SGHTA and CDR2 is FQGNSA. This CDR3 is CASSLGPAGSDTQYF. The CDR3 DNA sequence: TGTGCCAGCAGCTTAGGGCCTGCAGGGTCAGATACGCAGTATTTT.

This sequence joins TRBV18 and TRBJ2-7, with 7 bases lining up with TRBD1. Germline CDR1 and CDR2: KGHSH and LQKENI. CDR3 length: 11 amino acids. V lost 3 bases to trimming and J lost 9 bases; unmatched junction nucleotides: 2. CDR3 DNA: TGTGCCAGCTCACCCGGACAGGTGCAGTACTTC. This translates into CASSPGQVQYF.

The chain links TRBV5-1 to TRBJ1-1; unclear D gene. V was clipped by 0 bases and J by 1 base, with 7 bases between them. The CDR3 is 14 amino acids. From germline, CDR1 is SGHRS and CDR2 YFSETQ. CDR3 DNA sequence: TGCGCCAGCAGCTTGGTGGGAGAGAACACTGAAGCTTTCTTT. This encodes CASSLVGENTEAFF.

The chain joins TRBV19 to TRBJ2-7; D may be TRBD1 (6 bases). Germline V CDR1 and CDR2: LNHDA, SQIVND (reference sequence). The V end was cut by 10 bases, the J end by 4 bases, with 23 bases between. This CDR3 spans 15 amino acids. In DNA form, the CDR3 reads TGTGCCACCACGGGCCAGGGGATCCCCCCTTACGAGCAGTACTTC. Protein product: CATTGQGIPPYEQYF.

The chain links TRBV11-3 to TRBJ2-3; 9 bases fit TRBD2. The germline V gene has CDR1 SGHNT and CDR2 YENEEA. V lost 2 bases, J lost 4 bases, and 7 bases stayed unmatched. The CDR3 length is 16 residues. This CDR3 reads CASSLTAGGPSDTQYF. CDR3 DNA sequence: TGTGCCAGCAGCTTAACGGCGGGGGGGCCGTCAGATACGCAGTATTTT.

The chain couples TRBV11-2 to TRBJ1-4, with 8 nucleotides matching TRBD1. CDR1 and CDR2 (germline): SGHAT, FQNNGV. The CDR3 totals 13 residues. J was trimmed by 7 bases and V by 7 bases; bases with no gene match: 5. The CDR3 spells CASKDRVAEKLFF. The CDR3, as DNA: TGTGCCAGCAAGGACAGGGTAGCTGAAAAACTGTTTTTT.

This chain links TRBV7-2 with TRBJ1-5; TRBD1 matches 11 bases. Germline CDR1 SGHTA, CDR2 FQGNSA. The V gene end was trimmed by 2 bases and the J gene end by 7 bases; junction bases not matched to a gene: 1. The CDR3 sequence is 14 residues long. This chain's CDR3 is CASSLRTGGQPQHF. The CDR3 bases are TGTGCCAGCAGCTTAAGGACAGGGGGCCAGCCCCAGCATTTT. Based on the CDR3 plus reference TRBV7-2 and TRBJ1-5, the full variable domain is GAGVSQSPSNKVTEKGKDVELRCDPISGHTALYWYRQSLGQGLEFLIYFQGNSAPDKSGLPSDRFSAERTGGSVSTLTIQRTQQEDSAVYLCASSLRTGGQPQHFGDGTRLSIL.

This clone was detected only once. The chain uses TRBV5-1 and TRBJ2-5, with unresolved D. Germline V gene lookup returns CDR1 SGHRS and CDR2 YFSETQ. Between the trimmed V and J ends, which lost 8 bases and 0 bases, there was a span of 11 bases. The CDR3 has 13 amino acids. In DNA, the CDR3 is TGCGCCAGTCGAGCAGGAAACCAAGAGACCCAGTACTTC. It yields the protein CASRAGNQETQYF.

The chain couples TRBV6-5 to TRBJ1-2, with D perhaps matching TRBD1 (6 bases). There are 15 residues in the CDR3. Trimming shortened V by 6 bases and J by 7 bases, and 21 bases separated the two germline ends. CDR1 is MNHEY and CDR2 is SVGAGI in the germline V gene. CDR3 DNA sequence: TGTGCCAGCAGCGCAGGGGCTCAACGGGCCCGTGGCTACACCTTC. As protein: CASSAGAQRARGYTF.

The chain couples TRBV15 to TRBJ2-3; D gene unclear. The germline gives CDR1 LNHNV, CDR2 YYDKDF (reference sequence). CDR3 length: 11 amino acids. V lost 5 bases and J lost 5, with 5 bases in between. Here the CDR3 DNA reads TGTGCCACCAGCGAGCAAGATACGCAGTATTTT. It yields the protein CATSEQDTQYF. Complete variable domain (other parts from reference TRBV15 and TRBJ2-3): DAMVIQNPRYQVTQFGKPVTLSCSQTLNHNVMYWYQQKSSQAPKLLFHYYDKDFNNEADTPDNFQSRRPNTSFCFLDIRSPGLGDTAMYLCATSEQDTQYFGPGTRLTVL.

In this sample, this clone turned up once. The rearrangement joins TRBV10-3 to TRBJ1-4; a possible D gene is TRBD1 (6 bases). CDR1 and CDR2 (germline): ENHRY, SYGVKD. This CDR3 is built from 14 residues. V lost 2 bases and J 5 bases, leaving 9 bases between the germline ends. The CDR3 loop is CAISEGTSNEKLFF. The CDR3 DNA follows: TGTGCCATCAGTGAGGGGACATCGAATGAAAAACTGTTTTTT.

As regards this clone: Other nucleotide sequences in the sample specify the same CDR3. The CDR3 DNA reads TGTGCCAGCAGCCTGCGGCTAGCGGGGGGCACAGATACGCAGTATTTT. Protein: CASSLRLAGGTDTQYF. This chain links TRBV7-2 with TRBJ2-3; 10 bases are a match to TRBD2. After removal of 5 bases from V and 1 base from J, the junction contained 6 bases not matched to a gene. The germline CDR1 and CDR2 sequences are SGHTA and FQGNSA. The CDR3 runs 16 residues.

This rearrangement joins TRBV19 to TRBJ1-1; TRBD1 aligns across 8 bases. The ends lost 4 bases at V and 2 bases at J; junction bases unmatched: 3. CDR3 length: 14 amino acids. Germline V gene data show CDR1 as LNHDA and CDR2 as SQIVND (reference sequence). The CDR3 spells CASSKDRENTEAFF. The CDR3 DNA sequence: TGTGCCAGTAGTAAGGACAGGGAAAACACTGAAGCTTTCTTT.